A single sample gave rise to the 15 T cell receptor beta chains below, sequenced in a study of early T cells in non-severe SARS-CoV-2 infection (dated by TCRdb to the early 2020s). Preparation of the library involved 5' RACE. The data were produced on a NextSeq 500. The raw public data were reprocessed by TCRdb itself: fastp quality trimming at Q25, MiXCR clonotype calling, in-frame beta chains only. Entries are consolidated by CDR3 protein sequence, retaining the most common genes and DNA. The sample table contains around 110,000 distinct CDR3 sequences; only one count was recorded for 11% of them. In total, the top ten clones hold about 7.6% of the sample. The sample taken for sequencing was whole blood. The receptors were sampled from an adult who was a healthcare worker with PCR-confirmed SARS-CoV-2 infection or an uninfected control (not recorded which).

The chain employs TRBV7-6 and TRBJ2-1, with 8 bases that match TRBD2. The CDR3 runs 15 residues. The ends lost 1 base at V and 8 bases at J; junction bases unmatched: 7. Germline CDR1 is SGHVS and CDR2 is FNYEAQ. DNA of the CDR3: TGTGCCAGCAGCTTAGATGGACTAGCCTCCGATGAGCAGTTCTTC. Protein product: CASSLDGLASDEQFF.

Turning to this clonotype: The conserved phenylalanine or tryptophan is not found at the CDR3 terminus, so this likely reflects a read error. The CDR3 DNA is TGCGCCAGGGGGACGGGAGTTCCGATCGGGACGCAGTATTCT. This encodes CARGTGVPIGTQYS. The chain uses TRBV4-3 and TRBJ2-3, with D possibly TRBD2 on 6 matching bases. The V end was cut by 9 bases, the J end by 9 bases, with 22 bases between. Germline values: CDR1 LGHNA, CDR2 YSLEER. The CDR3 extends over 14 amino acids.

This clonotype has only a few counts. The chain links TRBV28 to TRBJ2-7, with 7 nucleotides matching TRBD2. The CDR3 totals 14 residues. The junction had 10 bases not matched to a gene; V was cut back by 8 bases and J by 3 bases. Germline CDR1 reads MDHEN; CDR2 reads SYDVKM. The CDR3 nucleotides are TGTGCCAGCCTTCCCGGGACTACCCTCTACGAGCAGTACTTC. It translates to CASLPGTTLYEQYF.

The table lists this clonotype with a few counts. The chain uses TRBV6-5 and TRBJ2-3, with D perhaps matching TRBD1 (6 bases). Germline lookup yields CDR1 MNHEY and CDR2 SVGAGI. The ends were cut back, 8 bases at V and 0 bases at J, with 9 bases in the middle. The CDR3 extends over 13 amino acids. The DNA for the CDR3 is TGTGCCAGCTGGACAGCTAGCACAGATACGCAGTATTTT. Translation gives CASWTASTDTQYF.

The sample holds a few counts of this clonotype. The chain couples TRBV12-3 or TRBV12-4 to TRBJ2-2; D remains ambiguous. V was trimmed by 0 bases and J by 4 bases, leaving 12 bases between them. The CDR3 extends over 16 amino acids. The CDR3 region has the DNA TGTGCCAGCAGTTTAGCGTTTCGAGGCGGCACCGGGGAGCTGTTTTTT. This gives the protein CASSLAFRGGTGELFF.

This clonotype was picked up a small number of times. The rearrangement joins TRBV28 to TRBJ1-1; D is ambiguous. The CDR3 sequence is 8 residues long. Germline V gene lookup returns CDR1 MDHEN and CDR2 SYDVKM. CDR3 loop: CNKAEAFF. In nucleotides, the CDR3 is TGTAATAAGGCTGAAGCTTTCTTT.

CDR3 amino acids: CASSPDRYQPQHF. In DNA form, the CDR3 reads TGCGCCAGCAGCCCGGACAGATATCAGCCCCAGCATTTT. The chain has TRBV5-1 and TRBJ1-5; the D gene is possibly TRBD1 (6 bases). This CDR3 contains 13 residues. Trimming removed 4 bases from V and 5 bases from J, with 10 bases in between. CDR1 and CDR2 from the germline V gene are SGHRS and YFSETQ.

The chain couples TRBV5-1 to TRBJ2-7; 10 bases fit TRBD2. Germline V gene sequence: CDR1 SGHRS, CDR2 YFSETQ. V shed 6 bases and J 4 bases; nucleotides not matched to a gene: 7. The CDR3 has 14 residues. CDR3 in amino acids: CASNQGLADYEQYF. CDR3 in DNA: TGCGCCAGCAACCAAGGACTAGCGGATTACGAGCAGTACTTC.

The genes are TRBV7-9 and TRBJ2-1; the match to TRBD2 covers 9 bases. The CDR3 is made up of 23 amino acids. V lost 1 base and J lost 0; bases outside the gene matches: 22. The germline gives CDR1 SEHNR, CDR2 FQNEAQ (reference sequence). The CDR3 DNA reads TGTGCCAGCAGCTTAGGGCCTTATAAGCTGCGCGGGAGGGCCCAGAGCTCCTACAATGAGCAGTTCTTC. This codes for CASSLGPYKLRGRAQSSYNEQFF.

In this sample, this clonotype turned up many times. CDR3 nucleotides: TGTGCCAGTAGCAGCGGGGGGCTGGATGAAAAACTGTTTTTT. Translating it yields CASSSGGLDEKLFF. The V gene is TRBV19, the J gene TRBJ1-4, with a tentative D call TRBD1 (6 bases). Deletions cut 6 bases from V and 6 bases from J, with 14 bases between. The germline CDR1 and CDR2 sequences are LNHDA and SQIVND (reference sequence). The CDR3 contains 14 residues.

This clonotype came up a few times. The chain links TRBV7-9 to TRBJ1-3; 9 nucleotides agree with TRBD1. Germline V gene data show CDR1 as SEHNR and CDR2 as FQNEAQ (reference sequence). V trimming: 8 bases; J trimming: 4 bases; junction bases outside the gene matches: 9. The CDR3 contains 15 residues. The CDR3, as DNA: TGTGCCAGCGCTTTGGGACAGGGAGGAGGAAACACCATATATTTT. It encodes CASALGQGGGNTIYF.

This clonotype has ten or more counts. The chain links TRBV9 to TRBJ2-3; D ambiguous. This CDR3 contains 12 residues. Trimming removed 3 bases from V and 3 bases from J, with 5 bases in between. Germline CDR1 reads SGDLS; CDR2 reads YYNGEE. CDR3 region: CASSETTDTQYF. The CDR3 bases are TGTGCCAGCAGCGAAACGACAGATACGCAGTATTTT.

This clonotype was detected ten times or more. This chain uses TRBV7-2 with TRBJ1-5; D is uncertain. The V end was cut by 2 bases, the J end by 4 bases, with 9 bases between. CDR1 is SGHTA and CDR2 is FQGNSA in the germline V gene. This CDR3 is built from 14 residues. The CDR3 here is CASSLMIGNQPQHF. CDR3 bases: TGTGCCAGCAGCTTAATGATTGGGAATCAGCCCCAGCATTTT.

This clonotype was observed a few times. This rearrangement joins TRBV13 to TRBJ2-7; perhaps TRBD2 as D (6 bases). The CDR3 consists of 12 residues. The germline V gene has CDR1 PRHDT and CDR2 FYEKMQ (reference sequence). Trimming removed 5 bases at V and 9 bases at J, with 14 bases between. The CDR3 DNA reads TGTGCCAGCAGCCCCCTCTCCGGGGGGCAGTACTTC. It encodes CASSPLSGGQYF.

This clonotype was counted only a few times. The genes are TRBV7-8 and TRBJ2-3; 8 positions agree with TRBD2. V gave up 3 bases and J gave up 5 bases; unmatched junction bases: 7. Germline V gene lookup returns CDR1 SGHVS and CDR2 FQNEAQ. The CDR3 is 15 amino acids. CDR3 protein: CASSFSGLAGDTQYF. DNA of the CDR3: TGTGCCAGCAGCTTTAGTGGGCTAGCGGGAGATACGCAGTATTTT.